This entry lists 20 T cell receptor beta chains sequenced from one sample in a study of blood T cell repertoires in COVID-19. The assay was immunoSEQ multiplex PCR, and TCRdb's table has in-frame clones only and misses some. The table lists under 250,000 clones, 86% of them singletons. The sample was peripheral blood. These receptors all stem from a woman older than 75 with COVID-19, enrolled during active disease.

The chain recombines TRBV6-6 with TRBJ1-3; a possible D gene is TRBD1 (5 bases). The CDR3 totals 16 residues. V lost 6 bases and J 0 bases, leaving 15 bases between the germline ends. Germline loops: CDR1 MNHNY, CDR2 SVGAGI (reference sequence). The CDR3 bases are TGTGCCAGCAGCGACAGTGCGCCGATCTCTGGAAACACCATATATTTT. Amino acids: CASSDSAPISGNTIYF.

The V and J genes are TRBV3-1 (or the pseudogene TRBV3-2) and TRBJ2-5; TRBD1 aligns across 9 bases. The trim removed 5 bases at V and 3 bases at J, leaving 10 bases unmatched. There are 16 residues in the CDR3. Looked up from germline, CDR1 is LGHDT and CDR2 is YNNKEL (reference sequence). The CDR3 DNA sequence: TGTGCCAGCAGCTCTACCCGACAGGGGGGTAAAGAGACCCAGTACTTC. Amino acids: CASSSTRQGGKETQYF.

The chain has TRBV7-6 and TRBJ2-1, with D possibly being TRBD2 (6 bases). There are 17 residues in the CDR3. CDR1 is SGHVS, CDR2 FNYEAQ, per germline. V was trimmed by 1 base and J by 6 bases, leaving 19 bases between them. CDR3 region: CASSLEPDGGSSNEQFF. DNA of the CDR3: TGTGCCAGCAGCTTAGAACCGGACGGAGGGTCTAGCAATGAGCAGTTCTTC.

V and J are TRBV15 and TRBJ1-5, with a weak D call TRBD1 (5 bases). Trimming took 0 bases from V and 5 from J, leaving 14 bases between them. In germline, CDR1 is LNHNV, CDR2 YYDKDF (reference sequence). This CDR3 comprises 16 residues. CDR3 in DNA: TGTGCCACCAGCAGAGATCCGGGGGGTGGGTATCAGCCCCAGCATTTT. It yields the protein CATSRDPGGGYQPQHF.

V gene TRBV5-6 combines with J gene TRBJ2-3; TRBD2 is a possible D gene (7 bases). V gave up 6 bases and J gave up 4 bases, with 15 bases separating them. The CDR3 spans 14 residues. In germline, CDR1 is SGHDT, CDR2 YYEEEE. The CDR3 region has the DNA TGTGCCAGCACCCGGTCGGGGGGCCCAGATACGCAGTATTTT. This gives the protein CASTRSGGPDTQYF.

The rearrangement uses TRBV5-4 and TRBJ2-1, with a tentative D call TRBD2 (6 bases). This CDR3 region has 15 residues. Germline V lookup: CDR1 SGHNT, CDR2 YYREEE (reference sequence). The V and J ends lost 2 bases and 2 bases respectively, with 11 bases between them. The CDR3, as DNA: TGTGCCAGCAGCTTCGGCGGGGCAGCCTACAATGAGCAGTTCTTC. It translates to CASSFGGAAYNEQFF.

This clone was seen more than once but under ten times. This chain uses TRBV10-3 with TRBJ1-5, with 7 bases identical to TRBD1. The CDR3 length is 14 residues. Losses at the gene ends were 5 bases for V and 2 bases for J; bases not matched to a gene: 3. CDR1 is ENHRY, CDR2 SYGVKD, per germline. The CDR3 spells CAISTGTGNQPQHF. The CDR3 bases are TGTGCCATCAGTACCGGGACAGGCAATCAGCCCCAGCATTTT.

As to this clone: Sequence at one end of the junction differs from germline and may be a read error. The chain carries TRBV28 and TRBJ1-6; no clear D gene. The germline V gene encodes CDR1 MDHEN and CDR2 SYDVKM. This CDR3 is built from 12 residues. The CDR3 spells CASRSNSGKYDF. For the CDR3, the DNA is TGTGCCAGCAGATCTAATTCGGGAAAGTACGACTTT.

V usage is TRBV11-2 and J usage is TRBJ2-1; 8 bases agree with TRBD1. Germline lookup yields CDR1 SGHAT and CDR2 FQNNGV. The CDR3 totals 15 residues. V lost 3 bases to trimming and J lost 1 base; unmatched junction nucleotides: 2. The CDR3 loop reads CASSFTGGSYNEQFF. The CDR3 DNA is TGTGCCAGCAGCTTCACAGGGGGATCCTACAATGAGCAGTTCTTC.

This clone has only a few counts. CDR3 sequence: CASRGTRITEAITPYEQYV. The CDR3 DNA reads TGTGCCAGCAGAGGAACCCGGATTACCGAGGCCATTACTCCCTACGAGCAGTACGTC. The chain employs TRBV5-6 and TRBJ2-7; the D is unclear. The germline V and J ends were trimmed by 5 bases and 2 bases, with 29 bases remaining between them. Germline V lookup: CDR1 SGHDT, CDR2 YYEEEE. The CDR3 is made up of 19 amino acids.

The rearrangement links TRBV20-1 to TRBJ1-2; possible D gene TRBD1, 6 bases. The CDR3 extends over 12 amino acids. Trimming removed 3 bases from V and 5 bases from J, with 10 bases in between. Germline-derived CDR1 and CDR2 are DFQATT and SNEGSKA (reference sequence). The CDR3 region is CSASVTGYGYTF. The CDR3 bases are TGCAGTGCTAGTGTAACAGGGTATGGCTACACCTTC.

The chain uses TRBV4-3 and TRBJ1-2, with unresolved D. Germline V gene data show CDR1 as LGHNA and CDR2 as YSLEER. This CDR3 is built from 15 residues. Trimming left V 0 bases short and J 2 bases short, with 10 bases between. The CDR3 sequence: CASSQEARWNYGYTF. The DNA of the CDR3 is TGCGCCAGCAGCCAAGAAGCGCGGTGGAACTATGGCTACACCTTC.

This chain's CDR3 is CACAGQGVNSPLHF. In DNA form, the CDR3 reads TGTGCCTGCGCGGGACAGGGGGTAAATTCACCCCTCCACTTT. This chain links TRBV30 with TRBJ1-6; 11 bases are a match to TRBD1. The CDR3 sequence is 14 residues long. Losses at the gene ends were 6 bases for V and 7 bases for J; bases not matched to a gene: 5. Germline V gene lookup returns CDR1 GTSNPN and CDR2 SVGIG (reference sequence).

This chain links TRBV6-5 with TRBJ2-1; 12 bases align to TRBD1. V shed 2 bases, J shed 8 bases, and the junction held 4 bases outside the gene matches. The CDR3 length is 15 residues. Germline lookup yields CDR1 MNHEY and CDR2 SVGAGI. DNA of the CDR3: TGTGCCAGCAGTTACCGGGACAGGGGGCTCTATGAGCAGTTCTTC. It codes for CASSYRDRGLYEQFF.

The chain combines TRBV14 with TRBJ2-4; D might be TRBD1 (6 bases). The CDR3 is 13 amino acids. Germline V gene lookup returns CDR1 SGHDN and CDR2 FVKESK. Trimming pared 1 base from V and 6 bases from J, leaving 7 bases between. CDR3 protein: CASSQGTANIQYF. In nucleotides, the CDR3 is TGTGCCAGCAGCCAAGGGACAGCAAACATTCAGTACTTC.

The V gene is TRBV30, the J gene TRBJ1-6; perhaps TRBD1 as D (6 bases). Between the trimmed V and J ends, which lost 1 base and 18 bases, there was a span of 16 bases. Germline assignment: CDR1 GTSNPN and CDR2 SVGIG (reference sequence). The length of the CDR3 is 12 residues. CDR3 loop: CAWSAPAGAHHF. As DNA, the CDR3 is TGTGCCTGGAGTGCTCCTGCAGGGGCCCACCACTTT.

The chain carries TRBV2 and TRBJ2-1; D not resolved. The CDR3 totals 10 residues. Germline CDR1 SNHLY, CDR2 FYNNEI. Trimming removed 7 bases at V and 8 bases at J, with 6 bases between. CDR3 bases: TGTGCCAGCATGGGCTATGAGCAGTTCTTC. It is translated as CASMGYEQFF.

The gene calls are TRBV28 and TRBJ1-2; D is ambiguous. The CDR3 runs to 10 residues. The germline V and J ends were trimmed by 6 bases and 7 bases, with 6 bases remaining between them. From germline, CDR1 is MDHEN and CDR2 SYDVKM. CDR3 loop: CASSGVGYTF. The CDR3 DNA follows: TGTGCCAGCAGCGGGGTTGGCTACACCTTC.

This chain links TRBV9 with TRBJ1-1; D may be TRBD1 (6 bases). V lost 0 bases, J lost 1 base, and 10 bases lay in between. This CDR3 is 15 amino acids long. Germline V lookup: CDR1 SGDLS, CDR2 YYNGEE. CDR3 sequence: CASSVDGRGNTEAFF. CDR3 bases: TGTGCCAGCAGCGTAGATGGCAGGGGGAACACTGAAGCTTTCTTT.

V and J are TRBV5-1 and TRBJ2-7; TRBD1 matches 10 bases. Germline V CDR1 and CDR2: SGHRS, YFSETQ. The J segment lost 10 bases and the V segment lost 0 bases, leaving 10 bases of the junction unmatched. There are 15 residues in the CDR3. The CDR3, as DNA: TGCGCCAGCAGCTTGGACACCGGGACAGGGGTAGATCAGTACTTC. This sequence encodes CASSLDTGTGVDQYF.